This record looks at one TCR beta chain sequence and its context. As yet, its antigen is unknown. This was the immunoSEQ v3.0 assay at survey level. Clones were sequenced by immunoSEQ multiplex PCR, and TCRdb holds only the in-frame ones, with some missing. The repertoire holds some 15,000 clones, with around four fifths as singletons. This record belongs to a study of long-term antiretroviral therapy in people with HIV. The CDR3 loop spans 14 amino acids. The V end was cut by 5 bases, the J end by 8 bases, with 18 bases between. Germline V lookup: CDR1 MDHEN, CDR2 SYDVKM. General observations from the study: Investigators report no available data on ART adherence, viral resistance or therapy changes. The range of CDR3 lengths in HIV repertoires proved narrower than that found in controls.

The specimen was unsorted PBMCs, collected 0.1 years after starting antiretroviral therapy. This clonotype was obtained from a man between 18 and 35 years old with HIV. The gene calls are TRBV28 and TRBJ1-2; a weak D match, TRBD1 (5 bases). The CDR3 here is CASSTSGPALGYTF. The CDR3 region has the DNA TGTGCCAGCAGTACTTCAGGGCCAGCTCTCGGCTACACCTTC.